This is a list of T cell receptor beta chains from one sample in a study of T cell responses to AZD1222 COVID-19 vaccine. Generated by immunoSEQ multiplex PCR, the TCRdb table keeps only in-frame clones and is missing some. The sample has about 120,000 clones, around 86% seen once. Sample: peripheral blood, taken 28 days after the second AZD1222 dose. These receptors originate from an adult who received the AZD1222 COVID-19 vaccine. The CDR3 runs from the conserved cysteine through the conserved F or W. Each record gives: D gene, clone size, J gene, V gene, CDR3 protein, CDR3 DNA. D genes are given only for firm matches. Size values are once, few and many counts, or a class for expanded clones, and some rows have none.

. . TRBJ2-1 TRBV3-1/TRBV3-2 CASSTHNEQFF TGTGCCAGCAGCACTCACAATGAGCAGTTCTTC
. . TRBJ2-1 TRBV4-3 CASSQVLSTFGNEQFF TGCGCCAGCAGCCAAGTATTATCAACTTTCGGAAATGAGCAGTTCTTC
. . TRBJ1-5 TRBV4-1 CASSRLPPLDRINQPQHF TGCGCCAGCAGCCGCCTACCGCCCTTAGACAGGATTAATCAGCCCCAGCATTTT
. . TRBJ1-4 TRBV18 CASSPGINEKLFF TGTGCCAGCTCACCGGGGATTAATGAAAAACTGTTTTTT
. . TRBJ2-7 TRBV18 CASSPSGKSEQYF TGTGCCAGCTCACCTTCCGGGAAGTCCGAGCAGTACTTC
TRBD1 . TRBJ1-5 TRBV6-1 CASGGDRGKSNQPQHF TGTGCCAGCGGTGGGGACAGGGGTAAGAGCAATCAGCCCCAGCATTTT
. . TRBJ2-7 TRBV18 CASSPQGVEQYF TGTGCCAGCTCACCACAGGGGGTCGAGCAGTACTTC
. . TRBJ1-1 TRBV5-6 CASSHQGYTEAFF TGTGCCAGCAGCCACCAGGGGTACACTGAAGCTTTCTTT
. . TRBJ2-2 TRBV19 CASSQGSGELFF TGTGCCAGTAGTCAGGGATCAGGGGAGCTGTTTTTT
. . TRBJ2-7 TRBV18 CASSSGPSYEQYF TGTGCCAGCTCATCCGGGCCATCCTACGAGCAGTACTTC
. . TRBJ2-7 TRBV19 CASSAPGSSYEQYF TGTGCCAGTAGTGCCCCCGGGAGCTCCTACGAGCAGTACTTC
. . TRBJ2-7 TRBV4-3 CASSQDGLSPSYEQYF TGCGCCAGCAGCCAAGATGGACTATCCCCCTCCTACGAGCAGTACTTC
. . TRBJ2-7 TRBV6-1 CASSEKAATLGPYEQYF TGTGCCAGCAGTGAAAAAGCGGCAACACTAGGACCCTACGAGCAGTACTTC
TRBD2 once TRBJ2-1 TRBV7-9 CASSSRTAGGLNEQFF TGTGCCAGCAGCTCCCGAACAGCGGGGGGGCTCAATGAGCAGTTCTTC
TRBD2 . TRBJ2-1 TRBV9 CASSVAGVLYNEQFF TGTGCCAGCAGCGTGGCGGGGGTGCTGTACAATGAGCAGTTCTTC
. . TRBJ1-5 TRBV30 CAWSHRAAQPQHF TGTGCCTGGAGTCACAGGGCGGCTCAGCCCCAGCATTTT
TRBD1 few TRBJ2-7 TRBV10-3 CAISPGQGINGYEQYF TGTGCCATCAGTCCGGGACAGGGTATCAATGGCTACGAGCAGTACTTC
. . TRBJ1-3 TRBV11-2 CASSLVQGMRNTIYF TGTGCCAGCAGCTTAGTACAGGGAATGAGAAACACCATATATTTT
TRBD2 . TRBJ2-1 TRBV28 CAIGGALEQFF TGTGCCATCGGGGGGGCCCTAGAGCAGTTCTTC
. . TRBJ1-4 TRBV6-5 CASSYSRQGNEKLFF TGTGCCAGCAGTTACTCAAGGCAGGGGAATGAAAAACTGTTTTTT
. . TRBJ1-1 TRBV10-2 CASRTALMNTEAFF TGCGCCAGCAGAACAGCTCTCATGAACACTGAAGCTTTCTTT
. . TRBJ1-4 TRBV3-1/TRBV3-2 CASSPRWGGPEKLFF TGTGCCAGCAGCCCACGGTGGGGGGGGCCGGAAAAACTGTTTTTT
. few TRBJ1-5 TRBV6-1 CASSEFRGVVPQHF TGTGCCAGCAGTGAATTTAGGGGAGTGGTACCCCAGCATTTT
. . TRBJ2-7 TRBV28 CASSRRYEQYF TGTGCCAGCAGCCGGAGGTACGAGCAGTACTTC
TRBD2 . TRBJ2-1 TRBV5-1 CASSLDTSGSSEQFF TGCGCCAGCAGCTTGGATACTAGCGGTAGTAGTGAGCAGTTCTTC
TRBD2 . TRBJ2-1 TRBV29-1 CSVPWTGRGEYNEQFF TGCAGCGTCCCCTGGACCGGGCGGGGGGAGTACAATGAGCAGTTCTTC
. . TRBJ1-5 TRBV5-6 CASSLGLSNQPQHF TGTGCCAGCAGCTTGGGGCTGAGCAATCAGCCCCAGCATTTT
. . TRBJ2-5 TRBV3-1/TRBV3-2 CASSPLRGETQYF TGTGCCAGCAGCCCCCTCCGGGGAGAGACCCAGTACTTC
TRBD1 . TRBJ2-6 TRBV23-1 CASSHYRTGAHSGANVLTF TGCGCCAGCAGTCATTATCGGACAGGGGCCCACTCTGGGGCCAACGTCCTGACTTTC
. . TRBJ2-7 TRBV7-9 CASSLARDPRSYEQYF TGTGCCAGCAGCCTAGCACGGGACCCTCGGTCCTACGAGCAGTACTTC
. . TRBJ1-1 TRBV7-9 CASSLGQVMGVNTEAFF TGTGCCAGCAGCTTAGGACAGGTAATGGGAGTGAACACTGAAGCTTTCTTT
. few TRBJ1-6 TRBV24-1 CATSDLSTASPLHF TGTGCCACCAGTGATTTATCGACAGCTTCACCCCTCCACTTT